This T cell receptor beta chain is from a study of graft-versus-host responses after intestinal transplantation. Study overall: Transplants were multivisceral, liver-intestinal, or isolated intestinal.

This CDR3 is 16 amino acids long. Deletions cut 4 bases from V and 6 bases from J, with 18 bases between. Germline V CDR1 and CDR2: MGHDK, SYGVNS. Data came from immunoSEQ multiplex PCR; TCRdb stores just in-frame clones and leaves some out. The data contain 80,000 to 95,000 clones, 88% of them singletons. Regarding this clone: Its antigen is unidentified.

The sample in question was unstimulated CD4+ T cells sorted from spleen or lymph node cells, obtained before transplant. J is TRBJ1-4 and V is TRBV25-1, with a weak D call TRBD1 (5 bases). The clonotype was recovered from a human donor who was the organ donor for an intestinal transplant. The CDR3 loop is CASSANRGGAHEKLFF. CDR3 DNA: TGTGCCAGCAGTGCCAACAGAGGAGGGGCGCATGAAAAACTGTTTTTT. The variable domain in full, with the rest retrieved from reference TRBV25-1 and TRBJ1-4, is EADIYQTPRYLVIGTGKKITLECSQTMGHDKMYWYQQDPGMELHLIHYSYGVNSTEKGDLSSESTVSRIRTEHFPLTLESARPSHTSQYLCASSANRGGAHEKLFFGSGTQLSVL.